The clone carrying this T cell receptor (beta chain) was observed at least ten times. Its target is not known. Researchers built TCR beta libraries using quantitative 5'-RACE with molecular barcodes. TCRdb reanalysed the 5' RACE reads using MiXCR and keeps one entry per CDR3 protein. The data show some 220,000 distinct CDR3 sequences, 10% to 13% seen once. These data belong to a study of CD8 T cells in ankylosing spondylitis. Study outcomes and limitations: Researchers reportedly found disease-linked clones significantly enriched in matched ankylosing spondylitis synovial fluid. Within ankylosing spondylitis blood, a TCR beta motif made up of seven to nine highly homologous variants appeared to be characteristic.

CDR3 size: 16 residues. J gave up 2 bases and V 7 bases, and 7 bases lay outside the gene matches. The specimen sequenced was blood, either unsorted or a sorted T cell fraction (not recorded which). This clonotype originated in a male donor with ankylosing spondylitis or in good health (not recorded which). The chain joins TRBV12-3 or TRBV12-4 to TRBJ2-2; 10 bases fit TRBD2. CDR3 nucleotide sequence: TGTGCCAGCACCCATAGCGGGGGGATCAACACCGGGGAGCTGTTTTTT. The encoded protein is CASTHSGGINTGELFF.